The text below deals with one T cell receptor beta chain. Its specificity is not known. This specimen comes from a study of cytomegalovirus exposure and HLA in healthy donors. Study findings and constraints: The records held CMV serostatus as the only immune exposure information. While the bulk of TCR sequences proved rare, some public TCRs turned up in many donors. For TCR beta chains, V- and J-gene trimming was later linked to a missense DCLRE1C variant.

With 60 Vbeta and 13 Jbeta primers, the PCR was carried out. Profiled with immunoSEQ multiplex PCR; TCRdb holds only in-frame clones, not every one. This table has more than 150,000 clones, 70% to 85% appearing once. V was cut by 5 bases and J by 5 bases, with 13 bases left in between. Germline V gives CDR1 SGHTA, CDR2 FQGNSA. CDR3 size: 14 residues. The chain recombines TRBV7-2 with TRBJ1-5; tentatively, D is TRBD1 (6 bases). The sequence came from a man aged 18 to 35 in good health and CMV-seronegative. Sequencing was carried out using PBMCs. The CDR3 nucleotides are TGTGCCAGCAGCAAACAGGGAGGGGATCAGCCCCAGCATTTT. Translation gives CASSKQGGDQPQHF. Using reference TRBV7-2 and TRBJ1-5 for the parts outside the CDR3, the full variable domain is GAGVSQSPSNKVTEKGKDVELRCDPISGHTALYWYRQSLGQGLEFLIYFQGNSAPDKSGLPSDRFSAERTGGSVSTLTIQRTQQEDSAVYLCASSKQGGDQPQHFGDGTRLSIL.